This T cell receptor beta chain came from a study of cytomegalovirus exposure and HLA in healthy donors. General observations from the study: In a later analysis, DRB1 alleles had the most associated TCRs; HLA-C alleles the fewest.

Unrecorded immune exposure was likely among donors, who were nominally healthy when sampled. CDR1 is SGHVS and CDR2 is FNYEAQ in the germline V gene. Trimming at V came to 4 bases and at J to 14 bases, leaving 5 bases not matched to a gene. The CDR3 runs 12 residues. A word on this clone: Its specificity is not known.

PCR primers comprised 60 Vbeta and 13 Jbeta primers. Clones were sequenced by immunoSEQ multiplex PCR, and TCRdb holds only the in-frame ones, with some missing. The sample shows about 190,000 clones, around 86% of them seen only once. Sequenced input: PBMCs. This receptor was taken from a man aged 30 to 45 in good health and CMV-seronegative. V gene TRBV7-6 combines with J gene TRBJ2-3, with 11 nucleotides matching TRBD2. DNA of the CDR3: TGTGCCAGCAGCTCTCCGGGACTAGCGGCGTATTTT. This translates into CASSSPGLAAYF.